The present TCR beta chain was sequenced within a study of cytotoxic CD8 clonotypes in ibrutinib-treated CLL. The length of the CDR3 is 13 residues. The V gene lost 7 bases and the J gene lost 7 bases, with 18 bases spanning the gap. Germline assignment: CDR1 SGHRS and CDR2 YFSETQ. TCRdb keeps only in-frame clones here, not all; method: immunoSEQ multiplex PCR. The sample yields 140,000 to 150,000 clones, about 76% seen once. This sequence originates from a human donor with chronic lymphocytic leukemia. V and J are TRBV5-1 and TRBJ2-7, with a tentative D call TRBD1 (6 bases). The sample was PBMCs, taken after 24 months of ibrutinib treatment. The CDR3 spells CASATGSFSEQYF. CDR3 nucleotide sequence: TGCGCCAGCGCAACAGGGTCCTTTAGTGAGCAGTACTTC.